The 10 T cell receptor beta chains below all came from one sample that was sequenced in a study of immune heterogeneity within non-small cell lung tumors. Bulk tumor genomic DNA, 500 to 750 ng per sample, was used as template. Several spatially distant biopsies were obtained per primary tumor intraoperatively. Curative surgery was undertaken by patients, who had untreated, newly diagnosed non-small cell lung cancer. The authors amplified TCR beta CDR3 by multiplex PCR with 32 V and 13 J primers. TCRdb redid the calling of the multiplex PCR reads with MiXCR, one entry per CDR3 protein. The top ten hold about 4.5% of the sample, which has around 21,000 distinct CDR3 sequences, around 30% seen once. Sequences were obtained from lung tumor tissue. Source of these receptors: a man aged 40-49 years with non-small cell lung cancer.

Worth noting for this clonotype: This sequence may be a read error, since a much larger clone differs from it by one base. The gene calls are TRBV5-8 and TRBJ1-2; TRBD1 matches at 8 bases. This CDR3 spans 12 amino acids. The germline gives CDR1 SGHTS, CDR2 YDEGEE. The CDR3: CVSSIDRGGYTF. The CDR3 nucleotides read TGTGTCAGCAGTATTGACAGGGGCGGCTACACCTTC.

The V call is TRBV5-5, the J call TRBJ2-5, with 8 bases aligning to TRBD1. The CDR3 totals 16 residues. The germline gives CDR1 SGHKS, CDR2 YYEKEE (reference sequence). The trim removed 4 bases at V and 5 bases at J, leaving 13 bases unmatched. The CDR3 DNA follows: TGTGCCAGCAGCGACCGACAGGGGAGTGTTAGGGAGACCCAGTACTTC. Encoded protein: CASSDRQGSVRETQYF.

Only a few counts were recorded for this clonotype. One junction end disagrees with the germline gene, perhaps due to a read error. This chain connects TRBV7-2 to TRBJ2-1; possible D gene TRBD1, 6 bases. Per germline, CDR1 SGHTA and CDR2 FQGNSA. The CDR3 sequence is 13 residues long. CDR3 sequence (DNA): TGTGTCAGCAGCCGGACAGCCTACAATGAGCAGTTCTTC. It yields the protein CVSSRTAYNEQFF.

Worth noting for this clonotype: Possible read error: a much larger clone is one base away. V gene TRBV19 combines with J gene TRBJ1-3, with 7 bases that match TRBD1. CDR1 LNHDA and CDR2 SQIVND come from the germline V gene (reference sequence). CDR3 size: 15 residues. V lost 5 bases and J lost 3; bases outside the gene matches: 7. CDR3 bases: TGTGCCAGTAGTCCCGAGACAGGGTTTGGAAACACCATATATTTT. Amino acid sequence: CASSPETGFGNTIYF.

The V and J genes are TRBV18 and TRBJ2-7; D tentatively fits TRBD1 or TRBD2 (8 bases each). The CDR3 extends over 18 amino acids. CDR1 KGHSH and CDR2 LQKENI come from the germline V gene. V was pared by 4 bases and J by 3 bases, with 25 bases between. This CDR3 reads CASSQASGGRREVYEQYF. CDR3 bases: TGTGCCAGCTCACAAGCCTCAGGGGGCAGGCGGGAGGTCTACGAGCAGTACTTC.

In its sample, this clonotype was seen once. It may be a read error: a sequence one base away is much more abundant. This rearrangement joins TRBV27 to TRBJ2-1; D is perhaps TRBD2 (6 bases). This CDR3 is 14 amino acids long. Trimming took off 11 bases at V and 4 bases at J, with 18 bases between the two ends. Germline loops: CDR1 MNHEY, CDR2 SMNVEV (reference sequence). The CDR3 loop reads CAAKRVCGYNEQFF. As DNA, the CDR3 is TGTGCCGCCAAGCGGGTGTGCGGTTACAATGAGCAGTTCTTC.

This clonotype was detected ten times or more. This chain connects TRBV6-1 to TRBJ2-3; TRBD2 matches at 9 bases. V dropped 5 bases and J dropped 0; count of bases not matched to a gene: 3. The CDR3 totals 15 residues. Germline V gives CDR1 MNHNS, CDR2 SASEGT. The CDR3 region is CASSNAGGSTDTQYF. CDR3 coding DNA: TGTGCCAGCAGTAATGCGGGAGGGAGCACAGATACGCAGTATTTT.

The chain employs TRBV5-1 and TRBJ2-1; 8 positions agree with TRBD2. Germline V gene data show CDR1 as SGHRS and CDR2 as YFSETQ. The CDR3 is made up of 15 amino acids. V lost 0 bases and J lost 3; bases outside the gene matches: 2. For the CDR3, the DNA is TGCGCCAGCAGCTTGGACGGGAGGGTCTACAATGAGCAGTTCTTC. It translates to CASSLDGRVYNEQFF.

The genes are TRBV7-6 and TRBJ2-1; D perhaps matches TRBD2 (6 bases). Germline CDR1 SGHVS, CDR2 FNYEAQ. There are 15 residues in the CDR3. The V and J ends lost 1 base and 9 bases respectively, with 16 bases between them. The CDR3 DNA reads TGTGCCAGCAGCTTAGGGACTACTAGTTTAATTGAGCAGTTCTTC. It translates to CASSLGTTSLIEQFF.

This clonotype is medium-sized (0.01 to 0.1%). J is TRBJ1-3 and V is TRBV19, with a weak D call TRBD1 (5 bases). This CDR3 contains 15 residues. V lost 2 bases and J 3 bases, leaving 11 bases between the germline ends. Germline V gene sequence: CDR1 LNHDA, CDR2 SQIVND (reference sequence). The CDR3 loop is CASSIQGTGGNTIYF. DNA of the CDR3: TGTGCCAGTAGTATACAGGGAACGGGTGGAAACACCATATATTTT.